This T cell receptor (beta chain) was sequenced for a study of T cell repertoires in cytomegalovirus infection. Study-level background: Through public TCR beta signatures, both CMV infection and matching HLA type were indicated.

This CDR3 comprises 15 residues. V was shortened by 6 bases and J by 8 bases, with 20 bases between the two germline ends. The germline V gene has CDR1 SEHNR and CDR2 FQNEAQ (reference sequence). Study-level results: Carriers of CMV plus the relevant HLA were identified by cumulative public TCR beta family frequency. What dominated the ex vivo response were HLA-C-restricted CMV-specific TCR beta clonotypes.

In this sample, this clonotype turned up a few times. Its antigen is currently unknown. TCRdb reanalysed the reads using MiXCR and keeps one entry per CDR3 protein. Of 100,000 or so distinct CDR3 sequences listed, more than 20% are singletons. The chain combines TRBV7-9 with TRBJ2-1; TRBD2 might be the D (7 bases). The TCR comes from a human donor in good health (CMV status not recorded). Some clones in this sample may be carry-over from other donors' samples. The sequenced sample consisted of CD8+ T cells from PBMCs. The CDR3 DNA reads TGTGCCAGCAGTTCCGTGGAAACAGGGAGGGATGAGCAGTTCTTC. Protein product: CASSSVETGRDEQFF. The variable domain in full, completed from reference TRBV7-9 and TRBJ2-1, reads DTGVSQNPRHKITKRGQNVTFRCDPISEHNRLYWYRQTLGQGPEFLTYFQNEAQLEKSRLLSDRFSAERPKGSFSTLEIQRTEQGDSAMYLCASSSVETGRDEQFFGPGTRLTVL.